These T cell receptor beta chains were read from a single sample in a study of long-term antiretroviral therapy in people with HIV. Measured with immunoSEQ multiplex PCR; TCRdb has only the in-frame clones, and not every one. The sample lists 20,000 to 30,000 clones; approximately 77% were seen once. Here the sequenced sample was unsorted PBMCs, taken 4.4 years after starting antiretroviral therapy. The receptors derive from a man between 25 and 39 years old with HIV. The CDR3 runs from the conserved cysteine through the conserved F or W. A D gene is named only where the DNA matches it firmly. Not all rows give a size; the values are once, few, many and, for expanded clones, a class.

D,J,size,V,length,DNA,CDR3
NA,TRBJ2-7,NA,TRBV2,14,TGTGCCAGCAGTGCAGGGACGGGCTCCTACGAGCAGTACTTC,CASSAGTGSYEQYF
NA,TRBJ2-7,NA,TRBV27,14,TGTGCCAGCAGTTCGACTGGGGACTCCTACGAGCAGTACTTC,CASSSTGDSYEQYF
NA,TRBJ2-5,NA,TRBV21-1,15,TGTGCCAGCACCCCAAGGGGGGACGGGCAAGAGACCCAGTACTTC,CASTPRGDGQETQYF
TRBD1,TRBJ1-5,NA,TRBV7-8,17,TGTGCCAGCAGCTTACAGGGACAGGGACGGCGCAATCAGCCCCAGCATTTT,CASSLQGQGRRNQPQHF
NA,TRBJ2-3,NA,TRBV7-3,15,TGTGCCAGCAGTAAAAGCGGATCTAGCACAGATACGCAGTATTTT,CASSKSGSSTDTQYF
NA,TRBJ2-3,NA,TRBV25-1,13,TGTGCCAGCAGTGAATCGAGCACAGATACGCAGTATTTT,CASSESSTDTQYF
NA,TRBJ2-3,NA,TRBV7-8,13,TGTGCCAGCAGCTTAGAGATCAGAGATACGCAGTATTTT,CASSLEIRDTQYF
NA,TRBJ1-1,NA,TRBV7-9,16,TGTGCCAGCAGCCCTATCGGGGCCGCTATGAACACTGAAGCTTTCTTT,CASSPIGAAMNTEAFF
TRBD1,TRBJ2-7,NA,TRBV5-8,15,TGTGCCAGCAGGGCTGGACAGGGCCCCTTCTACGAGCAGTACTTC,CASRAGQGPFYEQYF
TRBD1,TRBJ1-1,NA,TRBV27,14,TGTGCCAGCAGTTCCAAACAGGGGGGAACTGAAGCTTTCTTT,CASSSKQGGTEAFF
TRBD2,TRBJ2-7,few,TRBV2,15,TGTGCCAGCAGTGAAGTAGCGGGAGCCCCCTACGAGCAGTACTTC,CASSEVAGAPYEQYF
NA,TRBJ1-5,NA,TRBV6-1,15,TGTGCCAGCTCGTCGGGCATCCGTCGCAATCAGCCCCAGCATTTT,CASSSGIRRNQPQHF
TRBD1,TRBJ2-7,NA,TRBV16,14,TGTGCCAGCAGCCAAATGACAGGGGGCATCGAGCAGTACTTC,CASSQMTGGIEQYF
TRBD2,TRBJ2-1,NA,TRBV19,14,TGTGCCAGTAACCCGACTAGCGCCTACAATGAGCAGTTCTTC,CASNPTSAYNEQFF
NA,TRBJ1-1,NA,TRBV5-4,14,TGTGCCAGCAGCTTGGTGGGAGTTGGCACTGAAGCTTTCTTT,CASSLVGVGTEAFF
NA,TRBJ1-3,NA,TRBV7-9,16,TGTGCCAGCAGCCCGGGCACCACACGGCGGAACAACACCATATATTTT,CASSPGTTRRNNTIYF
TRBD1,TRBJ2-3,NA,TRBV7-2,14,TGTGCCAGCAGCTCCCGACAGGGGGGTGATACGCAGTATTTT,CASSSRQGGDTQYF
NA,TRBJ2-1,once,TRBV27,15,TGTGCCAGCAGTTTATCCCAGGCGCCCGACAATGAGCAGTTCTTC,CASSLSQAPDNEQFF
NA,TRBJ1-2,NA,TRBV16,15,TGTGCCAGCAGCCCATCTCGTGGGGGGGTTTATGGCTACACCTTC,CASSPSRGGVYGYTF
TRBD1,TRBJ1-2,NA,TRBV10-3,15,TGTGCCATCAGCGCCGACAGGGGAGGTAACTATGGCTACACCTTC,CAISADRGGNYGYTF
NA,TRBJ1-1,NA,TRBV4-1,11,TGCGCCAGCAGCTGGGGGGGAGTAGCTTTCTTT,CASSWGGVAFF
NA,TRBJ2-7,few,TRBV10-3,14,TGTGCCATCAGTGAGGGGACTTACTCCTACGAGCAGTACTTC,CAISEGTYSYEQYF
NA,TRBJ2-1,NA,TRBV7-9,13,TGTGCCAGCAGCTTAGCGATTCGGGTTGAGCAGTTCTTC,CASSLAIRVEQFF
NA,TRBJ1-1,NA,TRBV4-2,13,TGTGCCAGCAGCCAGAGGGGACCCGGTGAAGCTTTCTTT,CASSQRGPGEAFF
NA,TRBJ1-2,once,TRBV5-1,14,TGCGCCAGCAGCATAAGACAGGATAACTATGGCTACACCTTC,CASSIRQDNYGYTF
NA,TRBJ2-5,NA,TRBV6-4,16,TGTGCCAGCAGTGACTCAGGCCAGTGGGAAGAGGAGACCCAGTACTTC,CASSDSGQWEEETQYF
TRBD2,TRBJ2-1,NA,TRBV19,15,TGTGCCAGTAGTATTTCTGGCGGGAGCTACAATGAGCAGTTCTTC,CASSISGGSYNEQFF
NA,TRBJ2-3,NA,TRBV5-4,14,TGTGCCAGCAGCATCCGGACAGGCACAGATACGCAGTATTTT,CASSIRTGTDTQYF
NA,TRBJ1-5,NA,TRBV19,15,TGTGCCAGTAGTATAGGAGAGGACAGTAATCAGCCCCAGCATTTT,CASSIGEDSNQPQHF
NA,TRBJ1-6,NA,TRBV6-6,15,TGTGCCAGCAGTTATTTCACTCCAAATAATTCACCCCTCCACTTT,CASSYFTPNNSPLHF
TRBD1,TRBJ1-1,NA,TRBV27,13,TGTGCCAGCAGCTGGCGGACAGGGGGCTCCGCTTTCTTT,CASSWRTGGSAFF
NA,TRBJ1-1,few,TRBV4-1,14,TGCGCCAGCAGCCAAGAGACAGGGAACACTGAAGCTTTCTTT,CASSQETGNTEAFF
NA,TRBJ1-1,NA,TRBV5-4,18,TGTGCCAGCAGCTTGGAAGGGGGGGCGCAGCTTAGGAACACTGAAGCTTTCTTT,CASSLEGGAQLRNTEAFF
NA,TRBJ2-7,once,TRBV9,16,TGTGCCAGCAGCACCCCTCATGGCGGCCGGACCTACGAGCAGTACTTC,CASSTPHGGRTYEQYF
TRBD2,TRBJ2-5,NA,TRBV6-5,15,TGTGCCAGCAGCCGGGGGAGAGCGGGAGTGGAGACCCAGTACTTC,CASSRGRAGVETQYF
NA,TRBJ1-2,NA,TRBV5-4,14,TGTGCCAGCAGCTTGGGACCGGAAACGGGTGGCTACACCTTC,CASSLGPETGGYTF